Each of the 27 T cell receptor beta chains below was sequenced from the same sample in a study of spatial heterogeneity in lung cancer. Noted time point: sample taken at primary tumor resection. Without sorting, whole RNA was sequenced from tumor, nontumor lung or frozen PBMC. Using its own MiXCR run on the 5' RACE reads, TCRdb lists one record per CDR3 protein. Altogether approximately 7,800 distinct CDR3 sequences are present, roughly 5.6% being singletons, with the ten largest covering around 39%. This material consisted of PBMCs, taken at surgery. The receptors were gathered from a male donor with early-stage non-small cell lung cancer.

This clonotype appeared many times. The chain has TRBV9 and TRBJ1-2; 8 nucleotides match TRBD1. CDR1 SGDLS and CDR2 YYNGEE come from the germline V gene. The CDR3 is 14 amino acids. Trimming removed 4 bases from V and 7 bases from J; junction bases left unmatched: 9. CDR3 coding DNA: TGTGCCAGCAGCCCAAACCCAGGGGGCGGTGGCTACACCTTC. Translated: CASSPNPGGGGYTF.

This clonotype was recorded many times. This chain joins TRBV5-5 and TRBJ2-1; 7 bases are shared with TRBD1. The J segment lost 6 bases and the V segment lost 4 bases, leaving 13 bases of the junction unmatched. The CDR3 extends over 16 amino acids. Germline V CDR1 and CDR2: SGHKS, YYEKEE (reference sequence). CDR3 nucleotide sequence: TGTGCCAGCAGCGCTTACCGGACAGGCGACTCCAATGAGCAGTTCTTC. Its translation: CASSAYRTGDSNEQFF.

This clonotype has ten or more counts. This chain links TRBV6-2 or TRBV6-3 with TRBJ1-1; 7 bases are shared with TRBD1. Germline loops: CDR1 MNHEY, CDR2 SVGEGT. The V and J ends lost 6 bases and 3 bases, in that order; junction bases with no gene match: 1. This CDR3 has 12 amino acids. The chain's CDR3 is CASRTGYTEAFF. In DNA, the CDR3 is TGTGCCAGCAGGACAGGGTACACTGAAGCTTTCTTT.

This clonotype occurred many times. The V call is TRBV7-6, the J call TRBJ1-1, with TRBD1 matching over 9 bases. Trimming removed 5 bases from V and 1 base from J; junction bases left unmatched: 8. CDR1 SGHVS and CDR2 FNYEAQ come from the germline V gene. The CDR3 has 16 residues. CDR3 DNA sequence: TGTGCCAGCAGCCCTCACAGGGGGCTGAGGAACACTGAAGCTTTCTTT. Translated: CASSPHRGLRNTEAFF.

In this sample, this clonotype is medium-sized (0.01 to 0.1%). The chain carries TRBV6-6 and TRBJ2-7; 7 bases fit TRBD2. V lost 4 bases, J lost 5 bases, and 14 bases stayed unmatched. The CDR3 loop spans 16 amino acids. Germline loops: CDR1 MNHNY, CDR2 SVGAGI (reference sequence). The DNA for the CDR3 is TGTGCCAGCAGTTCCGCAAGCGGGGCCCGGGGGAACGAGCAGTACTTC. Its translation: CASSSASGARGNEQYF.

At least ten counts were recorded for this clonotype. The CDR3 DNA reads TGCAGTGCTAGATCATCTGCGGGAGTCGCAGATACGCAGTATTTT. Translating gives CSARSSAGVADTQYF. The rearrangement joins TRBV20-1 to TRBJ2-3; 7 bases are a match to TRBD2. Germline CDR1 DFQATT, CDR2 SNEGSKA (reference sequence). The CDR3 is 15 residues long. Unmatched junction bases numbered 9, after V lost 2 bases and J lost 4 bases.

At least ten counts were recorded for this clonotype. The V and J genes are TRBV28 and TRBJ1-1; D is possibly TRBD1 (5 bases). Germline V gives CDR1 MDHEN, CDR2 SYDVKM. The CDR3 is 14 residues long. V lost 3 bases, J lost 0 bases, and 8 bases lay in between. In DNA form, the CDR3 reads TGTGCCAGCAGTTTGCGACAGATGAACACTGAAGCTTTCTTT. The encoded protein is CASSLRQMNTEAFF.

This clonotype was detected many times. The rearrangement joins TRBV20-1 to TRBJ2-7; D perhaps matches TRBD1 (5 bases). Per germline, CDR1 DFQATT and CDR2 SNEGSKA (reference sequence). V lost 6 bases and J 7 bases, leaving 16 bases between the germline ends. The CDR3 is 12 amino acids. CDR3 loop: CSANLRGREQYF. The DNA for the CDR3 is TGCAGTGCGAACCTTAGGGGTAGAGAGCAGTACTTC.

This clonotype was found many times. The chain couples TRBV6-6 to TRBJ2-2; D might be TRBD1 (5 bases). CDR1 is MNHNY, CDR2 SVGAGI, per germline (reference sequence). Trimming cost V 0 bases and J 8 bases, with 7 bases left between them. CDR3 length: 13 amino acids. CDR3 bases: TGTGCCAGCAGTTACTCGGGGCAGGGGGAGCTGTTTTTT. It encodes CASSYSGQGELFF.

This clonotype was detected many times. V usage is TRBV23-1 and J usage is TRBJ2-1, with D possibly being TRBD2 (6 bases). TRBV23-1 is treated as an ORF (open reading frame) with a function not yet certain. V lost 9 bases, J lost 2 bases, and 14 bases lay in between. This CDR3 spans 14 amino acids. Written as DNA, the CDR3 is TGCGCCAGGGAGGGTTGTGGGCCCTACAATGAGCAGTTCTTC. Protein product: CAREGCGPYNEQFF.

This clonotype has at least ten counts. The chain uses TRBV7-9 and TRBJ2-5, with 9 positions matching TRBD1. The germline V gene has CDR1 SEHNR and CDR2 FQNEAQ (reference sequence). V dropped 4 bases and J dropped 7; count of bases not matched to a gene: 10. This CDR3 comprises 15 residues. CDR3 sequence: CASSSGGQGTWTQYF. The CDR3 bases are TGTGCCAGCAGCTCCGGCGGACAGGGGACATGGACCCAGTACTTC.

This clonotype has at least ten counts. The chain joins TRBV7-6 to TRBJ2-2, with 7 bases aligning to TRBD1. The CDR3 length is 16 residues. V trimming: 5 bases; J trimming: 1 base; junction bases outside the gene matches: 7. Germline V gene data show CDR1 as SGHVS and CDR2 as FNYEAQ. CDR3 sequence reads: CASSPWGQQNTGELFF. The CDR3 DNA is TGTGCCAGCAGCCCATGGGGACAGCAGAACACCGGGGAGCTGTTTTTT.

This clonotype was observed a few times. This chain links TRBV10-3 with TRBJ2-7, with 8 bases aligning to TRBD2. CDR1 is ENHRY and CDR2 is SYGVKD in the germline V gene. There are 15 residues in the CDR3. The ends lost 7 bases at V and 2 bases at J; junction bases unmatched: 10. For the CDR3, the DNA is TGTGCCATCAAGGGGAGCGGGGGAACTACCTACGAGCAGTACTTC. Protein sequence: CAIKGSGGTTYEQYF.

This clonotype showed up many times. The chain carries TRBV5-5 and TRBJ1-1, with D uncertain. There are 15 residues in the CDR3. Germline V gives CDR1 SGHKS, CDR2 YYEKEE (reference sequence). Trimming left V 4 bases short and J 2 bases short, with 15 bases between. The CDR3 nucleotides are TGTGCCAGCAGCCCGCTTGGGTCGACTAACACTGAAGCTTTCTTT. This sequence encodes CASSPLGSTNTEAFF.

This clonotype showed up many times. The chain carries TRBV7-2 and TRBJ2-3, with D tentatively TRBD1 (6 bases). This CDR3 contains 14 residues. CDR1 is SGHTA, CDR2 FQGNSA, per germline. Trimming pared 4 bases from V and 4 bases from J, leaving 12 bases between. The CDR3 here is CASSSRTEADTQYF. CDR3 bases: TGTGCCAGCAGCTCCAGGACAGAGGCAGATACGCAGTATTTT. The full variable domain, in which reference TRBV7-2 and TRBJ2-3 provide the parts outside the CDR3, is GAGVSQSPSNKVTEKGKDVELRCDPISGHTALYWYRQSLGQGLEFLIYFQGNSAPDKSGLPSDRFSAERTGGSVSTLTIQRTQQEDSAVYLCASSSRTEADTQYFGPGTRLTVL.

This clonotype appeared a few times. CDR3 sequence reads: CASSLITDEQYF. The CDR3 coding sequence is TGTGCCAGCAGTCTGATTACGGACGAGCAGTACTTC. This chain links TRBV28 with TRBJ2-7; D ambiguous. The V end lost 5 bases, the J end lost 5 bases, and 10 bases lay between the germline ends. The CDR3 length is 12 residues. CDR1 and CDR2 from the germline V gene are MDHEN and SYDVKM. The variable domain in full, completed from reference TRBV28 and TRBJ2-7, reads DVKVTQSSRYLVKRTGEKVFLECVQDMDHENMFWYRQDPGLGLRLIYFSYDVKMKEKGDIPEGYSVSREKKERFSLILESASTNQTSMYLCASSLITDEQYFGPGTRLTVT.

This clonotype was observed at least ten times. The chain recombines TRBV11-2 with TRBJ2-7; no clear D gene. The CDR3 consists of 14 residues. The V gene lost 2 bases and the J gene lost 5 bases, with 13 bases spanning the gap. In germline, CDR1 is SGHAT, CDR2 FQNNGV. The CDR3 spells CASSLLGIEDEQYF. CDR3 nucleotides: TGTGCCAGCAGCTTACTGGGAATAGAGGACGAGCAGTACTTC.

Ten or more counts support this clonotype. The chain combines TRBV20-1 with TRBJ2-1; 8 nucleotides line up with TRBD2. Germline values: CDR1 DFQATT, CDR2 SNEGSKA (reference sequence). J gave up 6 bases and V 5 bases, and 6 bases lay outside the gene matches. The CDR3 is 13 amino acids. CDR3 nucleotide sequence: TGCAGTGCTCACCCGGGACTAGGCAATGAGCAGTTCTTC. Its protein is CSAHPGLGNEQFF.

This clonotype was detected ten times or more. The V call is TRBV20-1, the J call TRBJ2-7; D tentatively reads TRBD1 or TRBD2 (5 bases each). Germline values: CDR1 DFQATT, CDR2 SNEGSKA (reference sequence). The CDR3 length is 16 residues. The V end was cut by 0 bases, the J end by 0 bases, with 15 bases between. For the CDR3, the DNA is TGCAGTGCTAGAGACCCCTTGGGGGTCTCCTCCTACGAGCAGTACTTC. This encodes CSARDPLGVSSYEQYF.

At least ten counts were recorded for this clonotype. CDR3 nucleotide sequence: TGTGCCAGCTCACGGCAGGGAGACACTGAAGCTTTCTTT. Translated, it gives CASSRQGDTEAFF. This chain uses TRBV18 with TRBJ1-1; the D gene is possibly TRBD1 (5 bases). Trimming shortened V by 4 bases and J by 3 bases, and 9 bases separated the two germline ends. The germline CDR1 and CDR2 sequences are KGHSH and LQKENI. CDR3 size: 13 residues.

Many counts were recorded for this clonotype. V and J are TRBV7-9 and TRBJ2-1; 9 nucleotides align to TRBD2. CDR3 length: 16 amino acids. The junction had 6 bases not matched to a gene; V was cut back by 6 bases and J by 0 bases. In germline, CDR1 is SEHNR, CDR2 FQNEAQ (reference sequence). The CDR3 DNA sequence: TGTGCCAGCAGACCCACTAGCGGGCCCTCCTACAATGAGCAGTTCTTC. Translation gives CASRPTSGPSYNEQFF.

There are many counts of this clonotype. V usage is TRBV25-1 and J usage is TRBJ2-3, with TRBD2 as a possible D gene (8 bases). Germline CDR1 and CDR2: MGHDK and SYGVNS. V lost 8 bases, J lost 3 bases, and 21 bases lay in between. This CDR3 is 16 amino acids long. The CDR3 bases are TGTGCCAGCTCCCGGGAGGGGGCGCGATGGACAGATACGCAGTATTTT. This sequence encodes CASSREGARWTDTQYF.

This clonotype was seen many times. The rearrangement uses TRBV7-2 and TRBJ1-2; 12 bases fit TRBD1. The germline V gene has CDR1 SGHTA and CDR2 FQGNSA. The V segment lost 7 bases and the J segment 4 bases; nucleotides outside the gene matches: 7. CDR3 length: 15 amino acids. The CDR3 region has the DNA TGTGCCAGCAAAGCTGTGGGACAGGGGGCCTATGGCTACACCTTC. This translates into CASKAVGQGAYGYTF.

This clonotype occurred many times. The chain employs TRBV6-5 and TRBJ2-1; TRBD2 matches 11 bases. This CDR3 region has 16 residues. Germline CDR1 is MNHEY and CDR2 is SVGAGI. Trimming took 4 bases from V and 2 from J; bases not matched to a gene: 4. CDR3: CASSSEGLAAYNEQFF. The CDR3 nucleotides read TGTGCCAGCAGTTCCGAGGGACTAGCGGCCTACAATGAGCAGTTCTTC.

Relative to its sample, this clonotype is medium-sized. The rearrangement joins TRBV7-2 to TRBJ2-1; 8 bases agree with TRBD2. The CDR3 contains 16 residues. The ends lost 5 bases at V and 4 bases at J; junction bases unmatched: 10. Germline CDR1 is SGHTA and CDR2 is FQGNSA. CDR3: CASSPPGLGEYNEQFF. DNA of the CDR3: TGTGCCAGCAGCCCACCGGGACTAGGAGAATACAATGAGCAGTTCTTC. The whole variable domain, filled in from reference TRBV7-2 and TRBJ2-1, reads GAGVSQSPSNKVTEKGKDVELRCDPISGHTALYWYRQSLGQGLEFLIYFQGNSAPDKSGLPSDRFSAERTGGSVSTLTIQRTQQEDSAVYLCASSPPGLGEYNEQFFGPGTRLTVL.

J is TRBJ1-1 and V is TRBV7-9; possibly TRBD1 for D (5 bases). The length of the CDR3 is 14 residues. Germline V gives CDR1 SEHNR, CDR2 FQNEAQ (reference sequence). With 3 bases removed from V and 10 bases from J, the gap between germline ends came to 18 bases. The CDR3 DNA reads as TGTGCCAGCAGCTTTCAGGGTGGCGCCTTAGGAGCTTTCTTT. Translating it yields CASSFQGGALGAFF.

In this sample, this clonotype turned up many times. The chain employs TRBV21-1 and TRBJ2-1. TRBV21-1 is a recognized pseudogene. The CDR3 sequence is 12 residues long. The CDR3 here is CASSHPRHNLFF. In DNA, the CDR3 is TGTGCCAGCAGCCACCCAAGGCACAACCTGTTCTTC.